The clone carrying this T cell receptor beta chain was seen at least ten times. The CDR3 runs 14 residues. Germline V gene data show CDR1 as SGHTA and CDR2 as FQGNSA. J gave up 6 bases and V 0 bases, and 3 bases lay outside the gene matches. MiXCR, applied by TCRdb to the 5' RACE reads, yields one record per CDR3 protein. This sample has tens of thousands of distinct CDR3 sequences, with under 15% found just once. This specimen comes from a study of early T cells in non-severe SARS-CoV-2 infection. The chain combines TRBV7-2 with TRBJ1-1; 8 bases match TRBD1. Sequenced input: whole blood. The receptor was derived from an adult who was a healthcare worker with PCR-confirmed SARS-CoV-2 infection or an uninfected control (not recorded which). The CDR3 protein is CASSLAVTGAEAFF. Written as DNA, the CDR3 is TGTGCCAGCAGCTTAGCAGTGACAGGGGCTGAAGCTTTCTTT.